The rows below give T cell receptor beta chains drawn from one sample of a study of shared clonotypes between healthy human individuals. TCRdb's copy holds only in-frame clones and misses some; the assay was immunoSEQ multiplex PCR. The sample holds hundreds of thousands of clones; 73% are singletons and the top ten take 1.5% to 2%. The specimen was memory CD4+ T cells sorted from blood. These receptors were collected from a woman younger than 45 in good health. Both conserved end residues are part of each CDR3. Each record gives: J gene, V gene, D gene, clone size, CDR3 protein, CDR3 DNA. D genes are given only for firm matches. Not every row has a clone size; where given, it reads once, few, many or a size class.

>TRBJ2-1|TRBV19|TRBD2|-
CASSTTPSGSTEQFF
TGTGCCAGTAGTACCACGCCGAGCGGGAGCACTGAGCAGTTCTTC
>TRBJ1-2|TRBV6-6|-|-
CASSYVANYGYTF
TGTGCCAGCAGTTACGTAGCTAACTATGGCTACACCTTC
>TRBJ1-5|TRBV5-1|-|-
CASSLGQGSNQPQHF
TGCGCCAGCAGCTTGGGGCAGGGGAGCAATCAGCCCCAGCATTTT
>TRBJ2-3|TRBV7-9|TRBD2|-
CASSNQAGEADTQYF
TGTGCCAGCAGCAACCAAGCGGGAGAGGCAGATACGCAGTATTTT
>TRBJ2-3|TRBV19|-|few
CASSPRQTTSDTQYF
TGTGCCAGTAGCCCACGACAGACCACTTCAGATACGCAGTATTTT
>TRBJ2-5|TRBV7-9|-|many
CASSGTVRREETQYF
TGTGCCAGCAGCGGCACGGTCCGACGAGAGGAGACCCAGTACTTC
>TRBJ1-5|TRBV6-1|-|-
CASSEATTALYSNQPQHF
TGTGCCAGCAGTGAAGCGACGACAGCCCTTTATAGCAATCAGCCCCAGCATTTT
>TRBJ1-5|TRBV28|-|once
CASTRDSNQPQHF
TGTGCCAGCACCCGGGACAGCAATCAGCCCCAGCATTTT
>TRBJ2-3|TRBV25-1|TRBD2|-
CASSEIPPGAGGQYF
TGTGCCAGCAGTGAAATCCCCCCCGGTGCGGGAGGGCAGTATTTT
>TRBJ1-1|TRBV5-1|-|-
CASRVDENTEAFF
TGCGCCAGCAGAGTGGACGAGAACACTGAAGCTTTCTTT
>TRBJ1-2|TRBV11-2|-|-
CASSSGAWVNYGYTF
TGTGCCAGCAGCTCAGGAGCATGGGTGAATTATGGCTACACCTTC
>TRBJ2-4|TRBV6-1|-|once
CASSGHSKNIQYF
TGTGCCAGCAGTGGCCACTCCAAAAACATTCAGTACTTC
>TRBJ2-3|TRBV5-1|-|-
CASSQVTDTQYF
TGCGCCAGCAGCCAAGTCACAGATACGCAGTATTTT
>TRBJ2-1|TRBV19|-|-
CASSPVTGTYNEQFF
TGTGCCAGTAGTCCAGTGACAGGAACGTACAATGAGCAGTTCTTC
>TRBJ1-4|TRBV6-6|TRBD1|-
CASRLTGGANEKLFF
TGTGCCAGCAGACTTACAGGGGGGGCTAATGAAAAACTGTTTTTT
>TRBJ1-2|TRBV2|-|-
CASREGGARGYTF
TGTGCCAGCAGAGAAGGGGGGGCTCGCGGCTACACCTTC
>TRBJ1-4|TRBV7-9|-|-
CASSSTTGREKLFF
TGTGCCAGCAGCTCTACTACAGGGAGGGAAAAACTGTTTTTT
>TRBJ1-2|TRBV28|TRBD1|-
CASRSPPGQGINYGYTF
TGTGCCAGCAGATCCCCTCCCGGACAGGGAATTAACTATGGCTACACCTTC
>TRBJ2-5|TRBV7-9|-|-
CASSLGPQETQYF
TGTGCCAGCAGCTTAGGGCCTCAAGAGACCCAGTACTTC
>TRBJ1-5|TRBV19|-|few
CASGLGVNQPQHF
TGTGCCAGTGGTTTAGGGGTCAATCAGCCCCAGCATTTT
>TRBJ2-3|TRBV28|TRBD1|few
CASSLRRQGGTDTQYF
TGTGCCAGCAGTTTACGCCGACAGGGAGGCACAGATACGCAGTATTTT
>TRBJ1-6|TRBV3-1/TRBV3-2|-|-
CASGPPLHF
TGTGCCAGCGGGCCACCCCTCCACTTT
>TRBJ1-2|TRBV5-4|-|-
CASRDSQYGYTF
TGTGCCAGCAGGGACAGCCAGTATGGCTACACCTTC
>TRBJ2-7|TRBV19|TRBD1|-
CASKAQQGTYEQYF
TGTGCCTCCAAAGCCCAACAGGGGACCTACGAGCAGTACTTC
>TRBJ2-7|TRBV5-1|TRBD2|-
CASSTGTSGLEQYF
TGCGCCAGCAGCACCGGGACTAGCGGCTTAGAGCAGTACTTC
>TRBJ1-2|TRBV28|-|-
CASSLASPNYGYTF
TGTGCCAGCAGTTTGGCCAGCCCTAACTATGGCTACACCTTC
>TRBJ1-1|TRBV5-8|-|few
CASSFKVGRTEAFF
TGTGCCAGCAGCTTTAAGGTGGGCCGCACTGAAGCTTTCTTT
>TRBJ1-1|TRBV6-5|-|-
CASRKLEVLNTEAFF
TGTGCCAGCAGAAAGTTAGAGGTCCTGAACACTGAAGCTTTCTTT
>TRBJ2-1|TRBV5-1|TRBD2|many
CASSFVGGQSYNEQFF
TGCGCCAGCAGCTTTGTGGGAGGGCAATCCTACAATGAGCAGTTCTTC
>TRBJ1-2|TRBV29-1|-|-
CSVGQASYGYTF
TGCAGCGTTGGACAGGCGTCCTATGGCTACACCTTC
>TRBJ2-4|TRBV4-2|TRBD2|few
CASSQGARAGVMNIQYF
TGTGCCAGCAGCCAAGGGGCCCGGGCGGGAGTAATGAACATTCAGTACTTC
>TRBJ2-3|TRBV15|-|-
CATSRDVQGFRHTDTQYF
TGTGCCACCAGCAGAGACGTACAGGGTTTCCGTCACACAGATACGCAGTATTTT
>TRBJ2-7|TRBV19|-|-
CASSMGADGTQPYEQYF
TGTGCCAGTAGTATGGGGGCCGACGGGACACAACCCTACGAGCAGTACTTC
>TRBJ1-2|TRBV28|TRBD1|-
CASRTGRNYGYTF
TGTGCCAGCAGGACAGGGCGTAACTATGGCTACACCTTC
>TRBJ2-4|TRBV7-2|TRBD2|once
CASSQLTSGTALAKNIQYF
TGTGCCAGCAGCCAGCTGACTAGCGGGACCGCTCTAGCCAAAAACATTCAGTACTTC
>TRBJ2-1|TRBV5-4|TRBD2|-
CASSWETSGGRDNEQFF
TGTGCCAGCAGCTGGGAGACTAGCGGGGGACGAGACAATGAGCAGTTCTTC
>TRBJ2-3|TRBV7-9|-|-
CASSPEGFRQYF
TGTGCCAGCAGCCCCGAGGGGTTTAGGCAGTATTTT
>TRBJ2-5|TRBV20-1|-|-
CSARQGETQYF
TGCAGTGCTAGGCAGGGAGAGACCCAGTACTTC
>TRBJ2-3|TRBV19|TRBD2|-
CASRVAGGDTQYF
TGTGCCAGTAGGGTAGCGGGAGGAGATACGCAGTATTTT
>TRBJ2-7|TRBV27|TRBD2|-
CASRPQRLAVAGEQYF
TGTGCCAGCAGACCTCAGAGACTAGCGGTGGCCGGTGAGCAGTACTTC
>TRBJ2-1|TRBV28|-|-
CASSPGTSFKSYNEQFF
TGTGCCAGCAGTCCCGGGACCTCCTTTAAGTCCTACAATGAGCAGTTCTTC
>TRBJ1-2|TRBV7-9|-|-
CASSPPGTTYGYTF
TGTGCCAGCAGCCCGCCGGGGACGACGTATGGCTACACCTTC
>TRBJ2-3|TRBV7-9|TRBD2|-
CASSLDPSGRAGDTQYF
TGTGCCAGCAGCTTAGACCCTTCCGGGAGGGCCGGAGATACGCAGTATTTT
>TRBJ1-2|TRBV28|-|-
CASTTPGNHYGYTF
TGTGCCAGCACGACCCCAGGTAACCACTATGGCTACACCTTC
>TRBJ2-7|TRBV20-1|-|few
CSADRNYEQYF
TGCAGTGCTGACAGAAACTACGAGCAGTACTTC
>TRBJ2-5|TRBV6-6|-|few
CASSSHTEETQYF
TGTGCCAGCAGTTCTCACACTGAAGAGACCCAGTACTTC
>TRBJ1-2|TRBV19|-|-
CASSIQGYGYTF
TGTGCCAGTAGTATCCAGGGCTACGGCTACACCTTC
>TRBJ1-1|TRBV25-1|-|-
CASSERGLNTEAFF
TGTGCCAGCAGTGAAAGGGGCTTGAACACTGAAGCTTTCTTT
>TRBJ1-1|TRBV27|-|-
CASSLGFLMNTEAFF
TGTGCCAGCAGTTTAGGATTCTTAATGAACACTGAAGCTTTCTTT
>TRBJ2-7|TRBV28|-|-
CASVPRGTPNYEQYF
TGTGCCAGCGTACCCCGCGGGACACCGAACTACGAGCAGTACTTC
>TRBJ2-5|TRBV28|-|-
CASSRPGLLQETQYF
TGTGCCAGCAGCCGGCCGGGACTCCTCCAAGAGACCCAGTACTTC
>TRBJ1-2|TRBV27|TRBD1|-
CASSRLTVTGGGRYGYTF
TGTGCCAGCAGTCGTTTGACCGTTACAGGGGGCGGGAGATATGGCTACACCTTC
>TRBJ1-1|TRBV7-9|TRBD1|few
CASSPPTGYTEAFF
TGTGCCAGCAGCCCCCCGACAGGGTACACTGAAGCTTTCTTT
>TRBJ1-1|TRBV7-8|TRBD1|-
CASSRPPGQSNTEAFF
TGTGCCAGCAGCCGACCCCCGGGACAGTCGAACACTGAAGCTTTCTTT
>TRBJ2-5|TRBV27|TRBD1|-
CASRKGTVQQETQYF
TGTGCCAGCAGGAAAGGGACAGTACAACAAGAGACCCAGTACTTC